The entry below describes one T cell receptor (beta chain). Its specificity is unknown. Donors each provided around 9 milliliters of peripheral blood. The data belong to a study of blood T cells in healthy people across ages. Study results and caveats: The study lacked donor CMV status, which possibly confounded expanded clonotype changes. In older individuals, TCR beta diversity per million T cells was lower, falling roughly linearly with age.

Sample-barcoded 5' priming and a J-beta primer mix drove a second PCR of roughly 6 to 12 cycles. Individual samples furnished no less than 3 million CDR3-containing paired-end reads apiece. TCRdb ran MiXCR on the 5' RACE reads and lists one entry per CDR3 protein. The sample holds about 1.7 million distinct CDR3 sequences, approximately 30% seen once. V lost 4 bases and J lost 5; bases outside the gene matches: 9. The germline gives CDR1 SGHDT, CDR2 YYEEEE. CDR3 size: 15 residues. This TCR was recovered from a woman aged 25 to 39 in good health. The rearrangement links TRBV5-6 to TRBJ1-5; TRBD1 aligns across 7 bases. The sequenced sample was blood. The CDR3 DNA follows: TGTGCCAGCAGCCGGAACAGGGGAGTCGATCAGCCCCAGCATTTT. Protein sequence: CASSRNRGVDQPQHF.